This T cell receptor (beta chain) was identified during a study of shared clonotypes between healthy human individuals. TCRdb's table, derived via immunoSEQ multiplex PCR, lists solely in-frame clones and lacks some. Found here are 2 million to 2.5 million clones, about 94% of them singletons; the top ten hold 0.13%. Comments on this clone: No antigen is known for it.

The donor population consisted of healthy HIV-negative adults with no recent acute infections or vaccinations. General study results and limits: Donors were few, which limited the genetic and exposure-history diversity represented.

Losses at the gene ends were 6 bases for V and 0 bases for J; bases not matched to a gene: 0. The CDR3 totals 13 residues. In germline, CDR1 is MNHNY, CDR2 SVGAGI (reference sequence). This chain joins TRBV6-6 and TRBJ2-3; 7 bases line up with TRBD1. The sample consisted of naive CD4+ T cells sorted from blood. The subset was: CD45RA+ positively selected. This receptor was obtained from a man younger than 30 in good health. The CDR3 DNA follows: TGTGCCAGCAGGACAGGGAGCACAGATACGCAGTATTTT. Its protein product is CASRTGSTDTQYF.